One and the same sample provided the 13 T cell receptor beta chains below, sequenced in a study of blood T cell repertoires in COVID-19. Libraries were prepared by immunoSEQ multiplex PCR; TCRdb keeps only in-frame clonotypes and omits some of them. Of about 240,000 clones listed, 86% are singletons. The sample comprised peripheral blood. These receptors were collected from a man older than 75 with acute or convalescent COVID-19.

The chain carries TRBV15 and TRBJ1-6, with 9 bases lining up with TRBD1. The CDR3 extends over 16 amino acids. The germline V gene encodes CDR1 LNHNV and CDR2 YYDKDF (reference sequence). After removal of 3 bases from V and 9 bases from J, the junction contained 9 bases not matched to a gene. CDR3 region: CATSRGVGTGISPLHF. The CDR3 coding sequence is TGTGCCACCAGCAGGGGGGTTGGGACAGGGATTTCACCCCTCCACTTT.

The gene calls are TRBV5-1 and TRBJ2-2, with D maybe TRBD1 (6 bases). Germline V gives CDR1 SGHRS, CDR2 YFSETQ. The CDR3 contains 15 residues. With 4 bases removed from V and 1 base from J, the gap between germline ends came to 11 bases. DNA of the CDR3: TGCGCCAGCAGCCTCCGGGACAAGAACACCGGGGAGCTGTTTTTT. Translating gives CASSLRDKNTGELFF.

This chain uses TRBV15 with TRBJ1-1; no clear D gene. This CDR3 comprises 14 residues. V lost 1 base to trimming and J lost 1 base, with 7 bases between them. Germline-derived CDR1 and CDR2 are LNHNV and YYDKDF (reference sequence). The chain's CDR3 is CATSRGQTNTEAFF. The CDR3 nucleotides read TGTGCCACCAGCAGAGGGCAAACGAACACTGAAGCTTTCTTT.

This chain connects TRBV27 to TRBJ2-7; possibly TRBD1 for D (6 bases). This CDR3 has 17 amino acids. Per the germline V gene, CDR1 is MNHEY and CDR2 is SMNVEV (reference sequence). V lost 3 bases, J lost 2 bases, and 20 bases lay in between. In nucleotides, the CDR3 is TGTGCCAGCAGTTTTTCGCCGACAGGCACTGTACCCTACGAGCAGTACTTC. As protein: CASSFSPTGTVPYEQYF.

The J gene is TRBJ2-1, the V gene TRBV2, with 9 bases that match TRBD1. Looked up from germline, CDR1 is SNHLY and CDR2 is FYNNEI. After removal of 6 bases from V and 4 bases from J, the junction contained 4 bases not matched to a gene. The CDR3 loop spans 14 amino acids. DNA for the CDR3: TGTGCCAGCAGGGACAGGGGATCTTACAATGAGCAGTTCTTC. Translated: CASRDRGSYNEQFF.

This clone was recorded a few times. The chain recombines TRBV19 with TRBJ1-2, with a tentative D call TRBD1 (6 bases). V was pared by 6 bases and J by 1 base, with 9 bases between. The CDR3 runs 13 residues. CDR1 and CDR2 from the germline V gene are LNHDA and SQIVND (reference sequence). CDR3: CASRTGLNYGYTF. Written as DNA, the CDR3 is TGTGCCAGTAGAACAGGGCTTAACTATGGCTACACCTTC.

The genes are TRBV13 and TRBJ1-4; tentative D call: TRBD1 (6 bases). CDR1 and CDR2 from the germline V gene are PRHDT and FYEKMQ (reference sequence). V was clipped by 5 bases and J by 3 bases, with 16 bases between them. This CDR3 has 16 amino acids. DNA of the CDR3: TGTGCCAGCAGCGCTAGACGGGGGGCAGCTAATGAAAAACTGTTTTTT. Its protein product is CASSARRGAANEKLFF.

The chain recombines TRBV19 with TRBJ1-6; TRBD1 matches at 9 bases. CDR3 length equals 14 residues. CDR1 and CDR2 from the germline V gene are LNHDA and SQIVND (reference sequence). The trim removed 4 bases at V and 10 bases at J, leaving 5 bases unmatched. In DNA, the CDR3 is TGTGCCAGTAGTACGACAGGGGGAGGATCACCCCTCCACTTT. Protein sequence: CASSTTGGGSPLHF. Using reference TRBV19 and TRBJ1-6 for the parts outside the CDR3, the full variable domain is DGGITQSPKYLFRKEGQNVTLSCEQNLNHDAMYWYRQDPGQGLRLIYYSQIVNDFQKGDIAEGYSVSREKKESFPLTVTSAQKNPTAFYLCASSTTGGGSPLHFGNGTRLTVT.

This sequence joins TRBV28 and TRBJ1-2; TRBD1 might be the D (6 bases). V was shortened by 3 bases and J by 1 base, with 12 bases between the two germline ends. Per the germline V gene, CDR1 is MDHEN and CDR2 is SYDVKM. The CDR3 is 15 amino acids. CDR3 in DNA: TGTGCCAGCAGTTTCTTCGACAGGAATAACTATGGCTACACCTTC. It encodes CASSFFDRNNYGYTF.

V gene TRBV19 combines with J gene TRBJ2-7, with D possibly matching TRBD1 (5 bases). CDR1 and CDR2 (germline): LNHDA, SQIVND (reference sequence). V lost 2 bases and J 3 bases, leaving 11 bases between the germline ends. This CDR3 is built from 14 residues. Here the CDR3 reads CASSIQGNFYEQYF. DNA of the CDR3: TGTGCCAGTAGTATACAGGGTAACTTCTACGAGCAGTACTTC.

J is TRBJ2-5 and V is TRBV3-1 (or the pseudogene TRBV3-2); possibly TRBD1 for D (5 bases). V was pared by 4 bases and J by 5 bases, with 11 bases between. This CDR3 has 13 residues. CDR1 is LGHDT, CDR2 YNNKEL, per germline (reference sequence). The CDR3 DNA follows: TGTGCCAGCAGCCCCCAGGGCTGGGAGACCCAGTACTTC. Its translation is CASSPQGWETQYF.

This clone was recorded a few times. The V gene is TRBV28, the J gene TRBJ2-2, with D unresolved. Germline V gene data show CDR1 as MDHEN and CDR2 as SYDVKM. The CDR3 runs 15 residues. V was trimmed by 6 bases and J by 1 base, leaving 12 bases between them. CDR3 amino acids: CASSRPPKNTGELFF. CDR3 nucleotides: TGTGCCAGCAGCCGCCCCCCTAAGAACACCGGGGAGCTGTTTTTT.

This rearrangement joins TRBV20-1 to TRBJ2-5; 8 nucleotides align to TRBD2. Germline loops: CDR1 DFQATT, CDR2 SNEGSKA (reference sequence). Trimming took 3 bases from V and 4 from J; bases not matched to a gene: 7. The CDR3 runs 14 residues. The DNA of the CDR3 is TGCAGTGCTAGTACCGGGGGGGGGAGAGAGACCCAGTACTTC. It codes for CSASTGGGRETQYF.